Each of the 3 T cell receptor beta chains below was sequenced from the same sample in a study of CD8 T cells in ankylosing spondylitis. Their recognized antigens are unknown. TCRdb processed the 5' RACE reads anew with MiXCR; each CDR3 protein has one entry. The repertoire includes hundreds of thousands of distinct CDR3 sequences, about 13% of them detected once, and around 6.8% sits in the top ten. Whole-study results and caveats: Roughly eight highly homologous variants made up a TCR beta motif that seemed to typify ankylosing spondylitis blood.

Sequencing was done on a sample of blood, either unsorted or a sorted T cell fraction (not recorded which). The receptor set was obtained from a male donor with ankylosing spondylitis.

This rearrangement joins TRBV27 to TRBJ2-1; D not resolved. Germline V lookup: CDR1 MNHEY, CDR2 SMNVEV (reference sequence). CDR3 length: 15 amino acids. The V gene lost 4 bases and the J gene lost 10 bases, with 20 bases spanning the gap. DNA of the CDR3: TGTGCCAGCAGTTCGCTCTTTTCTATGGCGATGGAGCAGTTCTTC. Its translation is CASSSLFSMAMEQFF.

The chain carries TRBV15 and TRBJ1-5; possible D gene TRBD1, 5 bases. The ends were cut back, 1 base at V and 0 bases at J, with 10 bases in the middle. This CDR3 contains 16 residues. Germline-derived CDR1 and CDR2 are LNHNV and YYDKDF (reference sequence). As DNA, the CDR3 is TGTGCCACCAGCAGAGTAATGGGGGTTAGCAATCAGCCCCAGCATTTT. Translated, it gives CATSRVMGVSNQPQHF.

The rearrangement joins TRBV6-1 to TRBJ2-1, with TRBD2 matching over 9 bases. V lost 1 base, J lost 2 bases, and 3 bases stayed unmatched. CDR1 is MNHNS and CDR2 is SASEGT in the germline V gene. CDR3 length equals 16 residues. The CDR3 spells CASSEGLAVTYNEQFF. The CDR3 DNA reads as TGTGCCAGCAGTGAAGGACTAGCGGTTACCTACAATGAGCAGTTCTTC.